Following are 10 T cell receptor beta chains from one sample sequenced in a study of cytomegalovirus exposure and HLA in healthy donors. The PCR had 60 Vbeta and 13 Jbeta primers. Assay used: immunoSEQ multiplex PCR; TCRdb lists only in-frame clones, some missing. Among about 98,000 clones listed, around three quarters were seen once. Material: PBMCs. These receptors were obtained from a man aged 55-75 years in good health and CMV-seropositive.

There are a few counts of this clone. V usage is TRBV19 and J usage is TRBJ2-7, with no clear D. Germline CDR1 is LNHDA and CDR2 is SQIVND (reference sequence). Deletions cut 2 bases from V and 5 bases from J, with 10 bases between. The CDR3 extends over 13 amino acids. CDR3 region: CASSINGGHEQYF. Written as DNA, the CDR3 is TGTGCCAGTAGTATAAATGGCGGCCACGAGCAGTACTTC.

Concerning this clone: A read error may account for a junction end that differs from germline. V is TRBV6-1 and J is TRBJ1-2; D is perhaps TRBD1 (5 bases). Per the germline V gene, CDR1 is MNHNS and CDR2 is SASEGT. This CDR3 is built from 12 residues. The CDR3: CASSESDHLGDF. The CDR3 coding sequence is TGTGCCAGCAGTGAAAGCGACCATCTAGGGGACTTC.

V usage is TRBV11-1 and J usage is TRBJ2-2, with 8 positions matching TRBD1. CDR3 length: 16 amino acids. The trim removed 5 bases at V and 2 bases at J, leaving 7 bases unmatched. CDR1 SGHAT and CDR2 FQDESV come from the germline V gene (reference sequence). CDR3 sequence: CASSQQQGGNTGELFF. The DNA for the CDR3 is TGTGCCAGCAGCCAACAACAGGGGGGCAACACCGGGGAGCTGTTTTTT.

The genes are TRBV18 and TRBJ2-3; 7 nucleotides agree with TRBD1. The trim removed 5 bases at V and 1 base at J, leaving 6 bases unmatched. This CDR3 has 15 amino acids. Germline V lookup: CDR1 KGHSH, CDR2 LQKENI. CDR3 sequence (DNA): TGTGCCAGCTCAGAACAGGGGATAGGCACAGATACGCAGTATTTT. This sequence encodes CASSEQGIGTDTQYF.

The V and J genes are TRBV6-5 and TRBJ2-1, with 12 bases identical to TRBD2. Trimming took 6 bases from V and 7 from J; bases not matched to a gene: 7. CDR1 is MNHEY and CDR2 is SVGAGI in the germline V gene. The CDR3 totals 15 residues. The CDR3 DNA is TGTGCCAGCAGCGGCCTAGCGGGGGGGCCGAATGAGCAGTTCTTC. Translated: CASSGLAGGPNEQFF.

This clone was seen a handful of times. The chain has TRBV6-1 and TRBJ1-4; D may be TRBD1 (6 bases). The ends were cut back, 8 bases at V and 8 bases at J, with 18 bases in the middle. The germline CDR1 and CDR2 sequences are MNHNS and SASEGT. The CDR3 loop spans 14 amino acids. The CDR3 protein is CASARQVPNEKLFF. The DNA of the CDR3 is TGTGCCAGCGCCAGACAGGTGCCGAACGAAAAACTGTTTTTT.

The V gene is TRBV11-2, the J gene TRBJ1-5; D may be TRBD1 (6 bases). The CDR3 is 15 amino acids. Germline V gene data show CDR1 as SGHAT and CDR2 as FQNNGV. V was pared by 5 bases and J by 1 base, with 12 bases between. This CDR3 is CASSPQGMSNQPQHF. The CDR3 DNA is TGTGCCAGCAGCCCGCAGGGGATGAGCAATCAGCCCCAGCATTTT.

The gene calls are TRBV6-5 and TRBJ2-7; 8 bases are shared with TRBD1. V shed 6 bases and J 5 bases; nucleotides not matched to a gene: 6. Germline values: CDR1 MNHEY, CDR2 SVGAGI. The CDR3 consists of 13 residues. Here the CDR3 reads CASSVPGGNEQYF. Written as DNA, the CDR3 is TGTGCCAGCAGCGTACCAGGGGGCAACGAGCAGTACTTC.

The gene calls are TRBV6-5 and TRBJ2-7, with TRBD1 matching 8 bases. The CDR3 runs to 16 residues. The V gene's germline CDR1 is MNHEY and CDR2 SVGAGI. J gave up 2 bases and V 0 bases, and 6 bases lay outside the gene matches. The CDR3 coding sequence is TGTGCCAGCAGTTACTCCATTGACAGGGGAGCCTACGAGCAGTACTTC. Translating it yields CASSYSIDRGAYEQYF.

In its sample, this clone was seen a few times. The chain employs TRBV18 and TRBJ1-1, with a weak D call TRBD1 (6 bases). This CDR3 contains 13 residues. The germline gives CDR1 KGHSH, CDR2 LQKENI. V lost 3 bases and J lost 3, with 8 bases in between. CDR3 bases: TGTGCCAGCTCACCCAGGGGCGACACTGAAGCTTTCTTT. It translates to CASSPRGDTEAFF.